This T cell receptor (beta chain) was recovered during a study of beta chain features in type 1 diabetes. Study results and caveats: Significant though moderate, a shortening of TCRB CDR3s appeared in all four CD4+ subsets of Type 1 diabetes patients. The similarity of naive, central memory and Treg TCRB repertoires appeared greater among patients than among healthy donors.

The CDR3 has 15 residues. Germline-derived CDR1 and CDR2 are SEHNR and FQNEAQ (reference sequence). Trimming stripped 1 base from V and 4 bases from J, with 13 bases between. Comments on this clone: The target antigen is unknown.

Expressed TCRB transcripts were sequenced because the isolated RNA had all been reverse transcribed beforehand. The protocol was immunoSEQ multiplex PCR, while the TCRdb copy is restricted to in-frame clones and leaves out a portion. The sample has approximately 170,000 clones, approximately 8.1% seen once. The clonotype was recovered from a woman in her 40s with type 1 diabetes. V gene TRBV7-9 combines with J gene TRBJ2-5, with a weak D call TRBD1 (5 bases). What was sequenced was central memory CD4+ T cells from blood. CDR3 sequence reads: CASSLEGRTRETQYF. In nucleotides, the CDR3 is TGTGCCAGCAGCTTAGAAGGCAGGACACGAGAGACCCAGTACTTC.